Below are 7 T cell receptor beta chains sequenced from a single sample in a study of tumor and adjacent non-tumor tissue in lung cancer. The template was RNA from unsorted bulk tissue. The normal lung tissue was taken more than 3 cm from the tumor edge. TCRbeta libraries were built with three rounds of nested PCR, modified from ARM-PCR. TCRdb processed the multiplex PCR reads anew with MiXCR; each CDR3 protein has one entry. The sample carries approximately 100,000 distinct CDR3 sequences, 65% recorded once. Sequenced sample: distant non-tumor lung tissue. The receptors originated from a man aged 30 to 39 with non-small cell lung cancer.

This clonotype is a singleton in its sample. Mismatch with germline at one junction end may stem from a read error. The J gene is TRBJ1-2, the V gene TRBV20-1, with 12 bases identical to TRBD1. This CDR3 contains 16 residues. Germline V gene data show CDR1 as DFQATT and CDR2 as SNEGSKA (reference sequence). CDR3 amino acids: CRAKGRDRGRGYGYTF. The CDR3 DNA follows: TGCAGAGCTAAAGGACGGGACAGGGGGCGTGGCTATGGCTACACATTC.

Concerning this clonotype itself: Here the CDR3 omits its conserved ending phenylalanine or tryptophan, so a read error is the likely source. The chain carries TRBV4-2 and TRBJ2-1; TRBD2 aligns across 12 bases. The CDR3 is 16 residues long. Germline values: CDR1 LGHNA, CDR2 YNFKEQ. V lost 3 bases, J lost 6 bases, and 6 bases stayed unmatched. The CDR3 protein is CASSHDASGGANEQFV. The CDR3 nucleotides are TGTGCCAGCAGCCATGACGCTAGCGGGGGGGCCAATGAGCAGTTCGTC.

This clonotype was found once. The genes are TRBV19 and TRBJ2-7, with D maybe TRBD1 (5 bases). The CDR3 totals 15 residues. Trimming cost V 6 bases and J 0 bases, with 15 bases left between them. Germline CDR1 LNHDA, CDR2 SQIVND (reference sequence). CDR3 in DNA: TGTGCCAGTAGCATGTCAAAGGGGTTCTCCTACGAGCAGTACTTC. Its translation: CASSMSKGFSYEQYF.

As concerns this clonotype: At one of its ends the junction is not consistent with the germline gene, which may arise from a read error. The chain carries TRBV20-1 and TRBJ2-7; tentative D call: TRBD1 (7 bases). Germline V gene data show CDR1 as DFQATT and CDR2 as SNEGSKA (reference sequence). The CDR3 has 14 amino acids. The CDR3: CSARQTGRSSEQYF. The CDR3 DNA follows: TGCAGTGCCAGGCAGACAGGGAGGTCCTCCGAGCAGTACTTC.

Turning to this clonotype: A much larger clone differs from this one at a single base, so this may be a read error. This CDR3 is missing its conserved last phenylalanine or tryptophan, likely due to a read error. CDR3 DNA: TGTGCCAGCACCAAGCAAGAGACCCAGTACTAC. Protein product: CASTKQETQYY. The chain has TRBV6-1 and TRBJ2-5; D is ambiguous. With 7 bases removed from V and 2 bases from J, the gap between germline ends came to 5 bases. Germline V gene sequence: CDR1 MNHNS, CDR2 SASEGT. The CDR3 has 11 amino acids.

This clonotype has at least ten counts. The chain carries TRBV20-1 and TRBJ2-7; 10 nucleotides agree with TRBD2. This CDR3 comprises 14 residues. V was pared by 6 bases and J by 1 base, with 6 bases of the junction left unmatched. Germline CDR1 is DFQATT and CDR2 is SNEGSKA (reference sequence). CDR3 protein: CSARTSGASYEQYF. CDR3 DNA sequence: TGCAGTGCCAGGACTAGCGGAGCATCCTACGAGCAGTACTTC.

Concerning this clonotype itself: This may arise from a read error, as a much more abundant clone is one base away. The rearrangement joins TRBV20-1 to TRBJ1-5, with 9 bases fitting TRBD1. With V trimmed by 8 bases and J by 1 base, 6 bases remained unmatched. This CDR3 spans 14 amino acids. Per the germline V gene, CDR1 is DFQATT and CDR2 is SNEGSKA (reference sequence). The CDR3 DNA follows: TGCAGTACTAACAGGGGGCACAGCAATCAGCCCCAGCATTTT. It encodes CSTNRGHSNQPQHF.